This T cell receptor beta chain was identified in a study of OX40 agonist ivuxolimab in advanced cancers. Whole-study context: Ivuxolimab, which is an agonistic anti-OX40 (CD134) antibody, was administered to the patients. Averaging 60 years in age, with a range of about 23 to 80, the cohort was about 83% male.

The assay was immunoSEQ multiplex PCR, and TCRdb's table has in-frame clones only and misses some. Among approximately 18,000 clones listed, around three quarters were seen once. Notes on this clone: Its antigen remains unidentified.

Study observations and caveats: On average, a greater number of expanded clones characterised CD8+ T cells relative to CD4+. At doses 0.1 to 3.0 mg/kg, CD4+ and CD8+ clones expanded.

The CDR3 contains 15 residues. Germline loops: CDR1 SGHTA, CDR2 FQGTGA. V dropped 5 bases and J dropped 6; count of bases not matched to a gene: 6. The sequences come from CD4+ or CD8+ T cells sorted from blood, collected in a trial of the OX40 agonist ivuxolimab. The clonotype comes from an adult with an advanced solid tumor such as melanoma, head and neck, liver or kidney cancer. The rearrangement links TRBV7-3 to TRBJ2-1; 11 nucleotides line up with TRBD2. The CDR3 sequence: CASSLSGGAPNEQFF. The CDR3 DNA reads as TGTGCCAGCAGCCTTAGCGGGGGGGCGCCCAATGAGCAGTTCTTC.